Below are 17 T cell receptor beta chains sequenced from a single sample in a study of blood T cell repertoires in COVID-19. The repertoire was sequenced with immunoSEQ multiplex PCR; TCRdb's copy has only in-frame clones and lacks some. The table shows under 100,000 clones, with around 86% occurring only once. Sequencing used peripheral blood. The receptors stem from a woman between 65 and 79 years old with acute or convalescent COVID-19.

The chain is built from TRBV28 and TRBJ1-4; 7 bases fit TRBD1. CDR1 and CDR2 (germline): MDHEN, SYDVKM. V gave up 5 bases and J gave up 7 bases; unmatched junction bases: 10. The CDR3 extends over 15 amino acids. In DNA form, the CDR3 reads TGTGCCAGCAGTCCTCCGACAGGGATCTCTGAAAAACTGTTTTTT. Amino acids: CASSPPTGISEKLFF.

V usage is TRBV18 and J usage is TRBJ1-5, with TRBD1 identical over 8 bases. The V gene's germline CDR1 is KGHSH and CDR2 LQKENI. Trimming at V came to 4 bases and at J to 4 bases, leaving 6 bases not matched to a gene. The CDR3 loop spans 15 amino acids. The CDR3 DNA reads as TGTGCCAGCTCACTCACGGGACAGGAAAATCAGCCCCAGCATTTT. Protein: CASSLTGQENQPQHF. Variable domain in full (rest from reference TRBV18 and TRBJ1-5): NAGVMQNPRHLVRRRGQEARLRCSPMKGHSHVYWYRQLPEEGLKFMVYLQKENIIDESGMPKERFSAEFPKEGPSILRIQQVVRGDSAAYFCASSLTGQENQPQHFGDGTRLSIL.

The genes are TRBV28 and TRBJ1-6; 9 bases line up with TRBD1. This CDR3 has 15 residues. With V trimmed by 7 bases and J by 8 bases, 9 bases remained unmatched. Germline-derived CDR1 and CDR2 are MDHEN and SYDVKM. The CDR3 sequence is CASNLGQGRHSPLHF. The CDR3 coding sequence is TGTGCCAGCAACCTTGGACAGGGGAGGCATTCACCCCTCCACTTT. The full variable domain, rest sourced from reference TRBV28 and TRBJ1-6, is DVKVTQSSRYLVKRTGEKVFLECVQDMDHENMFWYRQDPGLGLRLIYFSYDVKMKEKGDIPEGYSVSREKKERFSLILESASTNQTSMYLCASNLGQGRHSPLHFGNGTRLTVT.

In DNA, the CDR3 is TGTGCCAGCAGCTTCCAAATGGGGACAGGGGATCAGCCCCAGCATTTT. Encoded protein: CASSFQMGTGDQPQHF. The chain has TRBV7-9 and TRBJ1-5, with 10 bases matching TRBD1. The CDR3 contains 16 residues. Germline-derived CDR1 and CDR2 are SEHNR and FQNEAQ (reference sequence). The V segment lost 3 bases and the J segment 5 bases; nucleotides outside the gene matches: 7.

The rearrangement links TRBV5-8 to TRBJ1-5; 9 bases are shared with TRBD1. V shed 4 bases, J shed 4 bases, and the junction held 6 bases outside the gene matches. Germline-derived CDR1 and CDR2 are SGHTS and YDEGEE. This CDR3 region has 15 residues. CDR3 in amino acids: CASSLGQGQNQPQHF. The CDR3 region has the DNA TGTGCCAGCAGCCTAGGACAGGGGCAGAATCAGCCCCAGCATTTT.

The rearrangement links TRBV29-1 to TRBJ1-1, with D uncertain. The V end lost 7 bases, the J end lost 4 bases, and 19 bases lay between the germline ends. Germline loops: CDR1 SQVTM, CDR2 ANQGSEA. The CDR3 sequence is 14 residues long. The CDR3 sequence: CSAIRQDSATEAFF. As DNA, the CDR3 is TGCAGCGCCATCCGGCAGGATTCGGCCACTGAAGCTTTCTTT. Filled out from reference TRBV29-1 and TRBJ1-1, the complete variable domain reads SAVISQKPSRDICQRGTSLTIQCQVDSQVTMMFWYRQQPGQSLTLIATANQGSEATYESGFVIDKFPISRPNLTFSTLTVSNMSPEDSSIYLCSAIRQDSATEAFFGQGTRLTVV.

The rearrangement links TRBV27 to TRBJ2-7; 9 bases are a match to TRBD2. The CDR3 spans 16 residues. Germline V gene data show CDR1 as MNHEY and CDR2 as SMNVEV (reference sequence). The V gene end was trimmed by 6 bases and the J gene end by 7 bases; junction bases not matched to a gene: 16. The chain's CDR3 is CASSPSTSGKLGEQYF. For the CDR3, the DNA is TGTGCCAGCAGCCCCTCGACTAGCGGAAAGCTAGGAGAGCAGTACTTC.

This chain uses TRBV19 with TRBJ2-2; 14 nucleotides align to TRBD2. The germline V gene has CDR1 LNHDA and CDR2 SQIVND (reference sequence). Trimming took 9 bases from V and 3 from J; bases not matched to a gene: 15. CDR3 length equals 19 residues. For the CDR3, the DNA is TGTGCCAGCCGTAGACTAGCGGGGGGGCCGGGTGGTTACACCGGGGAGCTGTTTTTT. Its translation: CASRRLAGGPGGYTGELFF.

The chain has TRBV30 and TRBJ1-4; TRBD1 agrees at 12 bases. Germline CDR1 reads GTSNPN; CDR2 reads SVGIG (reference sequence). The CDR3 consists of 17 residues. The ends lost 4 bases at V and 2 bases at J; junction bases unmatched: 8. CDR3 nucleotide sequence: TGTGCCTGGACGCCCCGGGACAGGGGGCTGACTAATGAAAAACTGTTTTTT. Protein product: CAWTPRDRGLTNEKLFF. Using reference TRBV30 and TRBJ1-4 for the parts outside the CDR3, the full variable domain is SQTIHQWPATLVQPVGSPLSLECTVEGTSNPNLYWYRQAAGRGLQLLFYSVGIGQISSEVPQNLSASRPQDRQFILSSKKLLLSDSGFYLCAWTPRDRGLTNEKLFFGSGTQLSVL.

V and J are TRBV28 and TRBJ1-5, with 8 bases aligning to TRBD1. Germline CDR1 MDHEN, CDR2 SYDVKM. This CDR3 region has 15 residues. V shed 5 bases, J shed 2 bases, and the junction held 5 bases outside the gene matches. The CDR3 reads CASSGQGWGNQPQHF. The CDR3 DNA sequence: TGTGCCAGCAGTGGACAGGGTTGGGGCAATCAGCCCCAGCATTTT. Filled out from reference TRBV28 and TRBJ1-5, the complete variable domain reads DVKVTQSSRYLVKRTGEKVFLECVQDMDHENMFWYRQDPGLGLRLIYFSYDVKMKEKGDIPEGYSVSREKKERFSLILESASTNQTSMYLCASSGQGWGNQPQHFGDGTRLSIL.

The chain recombines TRBV15 with TRBJ2-4, with a weak D call TRBD2 (6 bases). From germline, CDR1 is LNHNV and CDR2 YYDKDF (reference sequence). CDR3 length: 13 amino acids. Trimming cost V 3 bases and J 6 bases, with 9 bases left between them. Here the CDR3 DNA reads TGTGCCACCAGCAGCGGGAGTGGAAACATTCAGTACTTC. It translates to CATSSGSGNIQYF.

V usage is TRBV9 and J usage is TRBJ2-5; the match to TRBD2 covers 11 bases. With 4 bases clipped from V and 4 bases from J, the junction kept 9 bases outside the gene matches. Germline loops: CDR1 SGDLS, CDR2 YYNGEE. There are 16 residues in the CDR3. CDR3 sequence (DNA): TGTGCCAGCAGCTTCACTAGCGGGAGAGAATCAGAGACCCAGTACTTC. It specifies CASSFTSGRESETQYF.

The rearrangement joins TRBV19 to TRBJ2-5; 7 bases line up with TRBD1. The CDR3 runs 14 residues. J lost 5 bases, V lost 4 bases, and 7 bases had no gene match. Germline V gene data show CDR1 as LNHDA and CDR2 as SQIVND (reference sequence). For the CDR3, the DNA is TGTGCCAGTAGTAAATCACAGGGGCTTGAGACCCAGTACTTC. This encodes CASSKSQGLETQYF.

V is TRBV6-5 and J is TRBJ1-1; D unresolved. V was trimmed by 5 bases and J by 1 base, leaving 11 bases between them. The germline V gene encodes CDR1 MNHEY and CDR2 SVGAGI. The CDR3 sequence is 14 residues long. Here the CDR3 reads CASSKPTGNTEAFF. In DNA, the CDR3 is TGTGCCAGCAGTAAGCCTACGGGGAACACTGAAGCTTTCTTT.

The rearrangement links TRBV5-1 to TRBJ2-2; D is perhaps TRBD2 (5 bases). Germline loops: CDR1 SGHRS, CDR2 YFSETQ. The CDR3 length is 13 residues. The germline V and J ends were trimmed by 7 bases and 0 bases, with 7 bases remaining between them. CDR3 bases: TGCGCCAGCGCCGGGACGAACACCGGGGAGCTGTTTTTT. This encodes CASAGTNTGELFF.

The chain is built from TRBV7-9 and TRBJ2-2; tentative D call: TRBD1 (5 bases). This CDR3 contains 14 residues. V was trimmed by 6 bases and J by 1 base, leaving 9 bases between them. The germline V gene has CDR1 SEHNR and CDR2 FQNEAQ (reference sequence). CDR3 in DNA: TGTGCCAGCAGGCCGACAGAGAACACCGGGGAGCTGTTTTTT. Protein: CASRPTENTGELFF. Filled out from reference TRBV7-9 and TRBJ2-2, the complete variable domain reads DTGVSQNPRHKITKRGQNVTFRCDPISEHNRLYWYRQTLGQGPEFLTYFQNEAQLEKSRLLSDRFSAERPKGSFSTLEIQRTEQGDSAMYLCASRPTENTGELFFGEGSRLTVL.

The CDR3 DNA reads as TGCGCCAGCAACGGCGGGGCGAGCTCCTACAATGAGCAGTTCTTC. As protein: CASNGGASSYNEQFF. The gene calls are TRBV5-1 and TRBJ2-1; D may be TRBD2 (6 bases). This CDR3 is 15 amino acids long. Trimming removed 6 bases from V and 0 bases from J, with 13 bases in between. Germline values: CDR1 SGHRS, CDR2 YFSETQ.